This TCR beta chain appears in the sequencing data of a study of PD-1 blockade in mismatch repair-deficient tumors. All patients were mismatch repair deficient, assessed by either PCR or immunohistochemistry. TCR sequencing covered three patients who responded to pembrolizumab. Produced via immunoSEQ multiplex PCR; TCRdb's table is partial and in-frame only. The sample holds more than 95,000 clones, around 86% seen once. Study-wide points: Tumor-resident clones, often undetectable pretreatment in blood, expanded then contracted after pembrolizumab.

A remark on this clone: Its target is not known.

The CDR3 totals 13 residues. Germline CDR1 SQVTM, CDR2 ANQGSEA. Germline trimming cut 8 bases from V and 7 bases from J; bases unmatched to any gene: 9. The V gene is TRBV29-1, the J gene TRBJ2-2; 8 bases match TRBD2. Sequenced here: peripheral blood, sampled 44 weeks after starting pembrolizumab. This receptor was identified in an adult with mismatch repair-deficient cancer. CDR3 DNA: TGCAGCATAGAAGCGGGAGATGGCGGGGAGCTGTTTTTT. It codes for CSIEAGDGGELFF.